The sequence of this TCR beta chain was determined in a study of breast tumors, draining lymph nodes, adjacent tissues. Overall study results and limits: Tumor TCR diversity was below lymph nodes but above nontumor tissue.

The lymph nodes were axillary draining lymph nodes from breast cancer patients. TCRdb reprocessed the multiplex PCR reads with MiXCR, giving one entry per CDR3 protein. The table lists some 110,000 distinct CDR3 sequences, more than 25% of them singletons. The table lists this clonotype with many counts. Antigen: not known. The sequence was collected from a female donor with breast cancer. Some clones in this sample may be carry-over from other donors' samples. The sample was axillary lymph node tissue.

DNA of the CDR3: TGTGCCAGCACCCTCTCCTATAATTCACCCCTCCACTTT. Its protein product is CASTLSYNSPLHF. The rearrangement uses TRBV27 and TRBJ1-6; no firm D call. CDR3 length equals 13 residues. The germline V gene has CDR1 MNHEY and CDR2 SMNVEV (reference sequence). V was shortened by 7 bases and J by 0 bases, with 4 bases between the two germline ends.